This entry lists 21 T cell receptor beta chains sequenced from one sample in a study of STAT5B mutations in CD4+ large granular lymphocyte leukemia. Generated by immunoSEQ multiplex PCR, the TCRdb table keeps only in-frame clones and is missing some. The repertoire holds roughly 40,000 clones, with 81% as singletons. Sequencing was performed on CD4+ T cells from blood buffy coats. Every receptor here comes from a human donor in good health.

CDR3 in DNA: TGTGCCAGCAGTCCCGGGACAGGCACCCAGAAGCCCCAGCATTTT. Its protein is CASSPGTGTQKPQHF. The J gene is TRBJ1-5, the V gene TRBV27; 8 bases are shared with TRBD1. CDR3 length: 15 residues. Germline assignment: CDR1 MNHEY and CDR2 SMNVEV (reference sequence). The trim removed 5 bases at V and 8 bases at J, leaving 11 bases unmatched.

This clone was picked up one time. The chain combines TRBV7-2 with TRBJ2-4; no firm D call. This CDR3 has 15 residues. Germline values: CDR1 SGHTA, CDR2 FQGNSA. Trimming took off 1 base at V and 1 base at J, with 8 bases between the two ends. CDR3 bases: TGTGCCAGCAGCTTAGAATTGGGGGCCAAAAACATTCAGTACTTC. Protein sequence: CASSLELGAKNIQYF.

The V gene is TRBV30, the J gene TRBJ2-7; no reliable D call. The CDR3 covers 13 residues. Trimming pared 0 bases from V and 0 bases from J, leaving 6 bases between. Germline V gives CDR1 GTSNPN, CDR2 SVGIG (reference sequence). The CDR3 nucleotides read TGTGCCTGGAGTGTGCGATCCTCCTACGAGCAGTACTTC. Amino acid sequence: CAWSVRSSYEQYF.

The J gene is TRBJ1-4, the V gene TRBV21-1; TRBD1 is the table's D call, not checked against the DNA. TRBV21-1 constitutes a pseudogene. This CDR3 region has 15 residues. The CDR3 is CASSKAQEKNEKLFF. The CDR3, as DNA: TGTGCCAGCAGCAAAGCCCAGGAAAAGAATGAAAAACTGTTTTTT.

The gene calls are TRBV7-8 and TRBJ1-6; no definite D call. This CDR3 has 14 residues. Germline V lookup: CDR1 SGHVS, CDR2 FQNEAQ. The ends were cut back, 4 bases at V and 7 bases at J, with 11 bases in the middle. The CDR3 region is CASSSREGNSPLHF. In DNA form, the CDR3 reads TGTGCCAGCAGCTCCCGGGAAGGGAATTCACCCCTCCACTTT.

This clone was counted a few times. This CDR3 reads CASGLVDTQYF. The CDR3 DNA is TGTGCTAGTGGTTTGGTAGATACGCAGTATTTT. V gene TRBV12-5 combines with J gene TRBJ2-3; D call uncertain. Germline loops: CDR1 LGHNT, CDR2 FRNRAP. Trimming removed 0 bases from V and 5 bases from J, with 0 bases in between. The CDR3 covers 11 residues.

J is TRBJ1-5 and V is TRBV6-1; TRBD1 matches 9 bases. Per germline, CDR1 MNHNS and CDR2 SASEGT. The CDR3 contains 14 residues. The junction had 9 bases not matched to a gene; V was cut back by 6 bases and J by 9 bases. The CDR3 is CASRGDRVSGPQHF. The CDR3 bases are TGTGCCAGCAGAGGGGACAGGGTATCGGGGCCCCAGCATTTT.

Here the CDR3 reads CASSRSGSSYEQYF. CDR3 coding DNA: TGTGCCAGCAGCCGTAGCGGGAGCTCCTACGAGCAGTACTTC. The rearrangement joins TRBV11-3 to TRBJ2-7; 9 bases match TRBD2. Germline lookup yields CDR1 SGHNT and CDR2 YENEEA. The CDR3 sequence is 14 residues long. V was clipped by 5 bases and J by 0 bases; unmatched bases: 2.

The chain employs TRBV10-3 and TRBJ2-3, with D tentatively TRBD2 (5 bases). Trimming removed 3 bases at V and 4 bases at J, with 11 bases between. This CDR3 region has 14 residues. Germline lookup yields CDR1 ENHRY and CDR2 SYGVKD. This CDR3 reads CAISDSGYADTQYF. The CDR3 bases are TGTGCCATCAGTGATTCGGGGTACGCAGATACGCAGTATTTT.

The chain has TRBV4-3 and TRBJ2-3; 9 bases are a match to TRBD2. There are 17 residues in the CDR3. CDR1 LGHNA and CDR2 YSLEER come from the germline V gene. V lost 0 bases and J lost 4; bases outside the gene matches: 8. The CDR3 nucleotides are TGCGCCAGCAGCCAAGATTGGGCTAGCGGGAACTCAGATACGCAGTATTTT. Protein product: CASSQDWASGNSDTQYF.

This chain links TRBV7-9 with TRBJ2-2; D may be TRBD1 (5 bases). The germline V and J ends were trimmed by 3 bases and 4 bases, with 6 bases remaining between them. The CDR3 extends over 13 amino acids. CDR1 and CDR2 from the germline V gene are SEHNR and FQNEAQ (reference sequence). CDR3 loop: CASSFRVTGELFF. The CDR3 DNA follows: TGTGCCAGCAGCTTCAGGGTCACCGGGGAGCTGTTTTTT.

V usage is TRBV15 and J usage is TRBJ1-5; D is perhaps TRBD1 (6 bases). The germline V and J ends were trimmed by 9 bases and 0 bases, with 15 bases remaining between them. This CDR3 has 15 residues. CDR1 is LNHNV, CDR2 YYDKDF, per germline (reference sequence). CDR3 in amino acids: CATRRTADSNQPQHF. Here the CDR3 DNA reads TGTGCCACTCGGAGGACAGCTGATAGCAATCAGCCCCAGCATTTT.

This chain uses TRBV6-1 with TRBJ2-3, with 7 bases lining up with TRBD1. Germline V gene lookup returns CDR1 MNHNS and CDR2 SASEGT. The V gene end was trimmed by 3 bases and the J gene end by 0 bases; junction bases not matched to a gene: 12. CDR3 length: 18 amino acids. The CDR3, as DNA: TGTGCCAGCAGTGAGGAAGGGGGCCGGCGGCCTAGCACAGATACGCAGTATTTT. Translated, it gives CASSEEGGRRPSTDTQYF.

This chain connects TRBV7-6 to TRBJ1-6; 9 bases map to TRBD1. CDR1 and CDR2 (germline): SGHVS, FNYEAQ. The CDR3 contains 15 residues. Trimming at V came to 5 bases and at J to 7 bases, leaving 6 bases not matched to a gene. CDR3 bases: TGTGCCAGCAGCGGTCCCGGGACAGGGAATTCACCCCTCCACTTT. It is translated as CASSGPGTGNSPLHF.

The V and J genes are TRBV9 and TRBJ1-3, with a possible D match to TRBD1 (6 bases). V was clipped by 3 bases and J by 4 bases, with 20 bases between them. Germline CDR1 reads SGDLS; CDR2 reads YYNGEE. The CDR3 spans 17 residues. The CDR3 loop reads CASSASTGRGAGNTIYF. Written as DNA, the CDR3 is TGTGCCAGCAGCGCCTCTACAGGGCGGGGGGCAGGAAACACCATATATTTT.

CDR3 nucleotide sequence: TGTGCCATCACCGAACGGGGGGGGGCCTACGAGCAGTACTTC. It is translated as CAITERGGAYEQYF. The J gene is TRBJ2-7, the V gene TRBV10-3; TRBD2 matches at 8 bases. CDR1 and CDR2 (germline): ENHRY, SYGVKD. The CDR3 totals 14 residues. Trimming took 7 bases from V and 2 from J; bases not matched to a gene: 7.

J is TRBJ2-3 and V is TRBV7-9, with a weak D call TRBD2 (6 bases). The CDR3 loop spans 15 amino acids. CDR1 SEHNR and CDR2 FQNEAQ come from the germline V gene (reference sequence). Trimming left V 5 bases short and J 1 base short, with 13 bases between. As DNA, the CDR3 is TGTGCCAGCAGCGAGAGCGGGCAGCGCACAGATACGCAGTATTTT. It encodes CASSESGQRTDTQYF. Drawing the rest from reference TRBV7-9 and TRBJ2-3, the complete variable domain is DTGVSQNPRHKITKRGQNVTFRCDPISEHNRLYWYRQTLGQGPEFLTYFQNEAQLEKSRLLSDRFSAERPKGSFSTLEIQRTEQGDSAMYLCASSESGQRTDTQYFGPGTRLTVL.

This clone was observed a handful of times. The genes are TRBV12-5 and TRBJ2-3; 13 bases fit TRBD2. With 5 bases clipped from V and 4 bases from J, the junction kept 12 bases outside the gene matches. CDR1 and CDR2 (germline): LGHNT, FRNRAP. This CDR3 contains 18 residues. The CDR3, as DNA: TGTGCTAGTGGTCTAGACGGGACTAGCGGGACCAGGTCAGATACGCAGTATTTT. It yields the protein CASGLDGTSGTRSDTQYF.

The rearrangement joins TRBV11-2 to TRBJ2-3; D unclear. The CDR3 length is 17 residues. V was cut by 2 bases and J by 2 bases, with 17 bases left in between. The germline V gene has CDR1 SGHAT and CDR2 FQNNGV. CDR3 loop: CASSLLHLRRATDTQYF. The CDR3 DNA sequence: TGTGCCAGCAGCTTACTTCATCTGCGCCGGGCCACAGATACGCAGTATTTT.

The chain links TRBV19 to TRBJ1-5; D is possibly TRBD1 (5 bases). V lost 6 bases and J 4 bases, leaving 13 bases between the germline ends. In germline, CDR1 is LNHDA, CDR2 SQIVND (reference sequence). The CDR3 is 14 residues long. The CDR3 here is CASRWAGGNQPQHF. Written as DNA, the CDR3 is TGTGCCAGTAGATGGGCGGGGGGAAATCAGCCCCAGCATTTT.

The chain uses TRBV5-1 and TRBJ2-2; 8 bases agree with TRBD2. This CDR3 is 17 amino acids long. Per the germline V gene, CDR1 is SGHRS and CDR2 is YFSETQ. V dropped 4 bases and J dropped 6; count of bases not matched to a gene: 14. DNA for the CDR3: TGCGCCAGCAGCCCGAGGACGGGAGGGCCGGATCCCGGGGAGCTGTTTTTT. Encoded protein: CASSPRTGGPDPGELFF.